Below, one T cell receptor beta chain is given with its context. A read error may explain this, as a much larger clone is one base away. Reverse transcription of roughly 0.45 ug total RNA with a constant-region primer produced TCR beta cDNA. Researchers made the TCR beta libraries by running three nested multiplex PCR rounds with slightly modified ARM-PCR. From the multiplex PCR reads, TCRdb called clonotypes with MiXCR, one entry per CDR3 protein. Counted here are hundreds of thousands of distinct CDR3 sequences, 58% occurring once; the ten biggest clones make up 15% to 20%. This entry belongs to a study of tumor-infiltrating lymphocytes in primary liver carcinoma. The authors took blood RNA from unsorted whole blood and also extracted germline DNA. The specimen sequenced was peripheral blood. This sequence was found in a woman between 25 and 40 years old with primary liver carcinoma and hepatitis B virus infection.

CDR3 amino acids: CASSLGVSNKEQFF. The CDR3 nucleotides read TGTGCCAGCAGCTTAGGCGTCTCGAACAAAGAGCAGTTCTTC. This chain uses TRBV11-3 with TRBJ2-1; D gene uncertain. The CDR3 totals 14 residues. Per germline, CDR1 SGHNT and CDR2 YENEEA.